The 12 T cell receptor beta chains below all came from one sample that was sequenced in a study of immune evolution from preneoplasia to lung adenocarcinoma. Sequenced by immunoSEQ multiplex PCR; TCRdb stores in-frame clones only, minus some. Of 9,000 to 10,000 clones in the sample, more than 75% are singletons; the top ten hold roughly 9%. Input material: FFPE minimally invasive lung adenocarcinoma tissue. The receptors were gathered from a donor at least 70 years old with lung adenocarcinoma.

V usage is TRBV9 and J usage is TRBJ2-7; 12 bases match TRBD2. There are 14 residues in the CDR3. In germline, CDR1 is SGDLS, CDR2 YYNGEE. V trimming: 4 bases; J trimming: 4 bases; junction bases outside the gene matches: 3. The CDR3 spells CASSLAGGPYEQYF. CDR3 nucleotide sequence: TGTGCCAGCAGCCTAGCGGGAGGGCCGTACGAGCAGTACTTC.

The chain links TRBV18 to TRBJ1-1; TRBD1 aligns across 7 bases. Germline trimming cut 2 bases from V and 1 base from J; bases unmatched to any gene: 4. The germline V gene has CDR1 KGHSH and CDR2 LQKENI. There are 15 residues in the CDR3. This CDR3 reads CASSPSRDRNTEAFF. The CDR3 nucleotides read TGTGCCAGCTCACCATCAAGGGACAGGAACACTGAAGCTTTCTTT.

The chain has TRBV14 and TRBJ1-1; D is uncertain. The germline V gene has CDR1 SGHDN and CDR2 FVKESK. This CDR3 region has 13 residues. Trimming took off 3 bases at V and 1 base at J, with 6 bases between the two ends. The CDR3 sequence: CASSQSRNTEAFF. CDR3 in DNA: TGTGCCAGCAGCCAGAGCCGGAACACTGAAGCTTTCTTT.

V gene TRBV28 combines with J gene TRBJ2-1, with 13 bases that match TRBD2. V lost 6 bases, J lost 12 bases, and 17 bases stayed unmatched. The CDR3 covers 17 residues. CDR1 and CDR2 from the germline V gene are MDHEN and SYDVKM. CDR3 in amino acids: CASRNTGLAGSVGGQFF. CDR3 coding DNA: TGTGCCAGCAGGAATACGGGACTAGCGGGGTCCGTGGGTGGGCAGTTCTTC.

As DNA, the CDR3 is TGTGCCAGCAGCTTCCTGGGGGGCGGCGGAGATACGCAGTATTTT. This sequence encodes CASSFLGGGGDTQYF. The chain uses TRBV5-5 and TRBJ2-3, with D perhaps TRBD1 or TRBD2 (6 bases each). The CDR3 runs to 15 residues. Between the trimmed V and J ends, which lost 2 bases and 5 bases, there was a span of 15 bases. CDR1 SGHKS and CDR2 YYEKEE come from the germline V gene (reference sequence). The whole variable domain, remainder taken from reference TRBV5-5 and TRBJ2-3, is DAGVTQSPTHLIKTRGQQVTLRCSPISGHKSVSWYQQVLGQGPQFIFQYYEKEERGRGNFPDRFSARQFPNYSSELNVNALLLGDSALYLCASSFLGGGGDTQYFGPGTRLTVL.

The chain employs TRBV5-1 and TRBJ1-3; no clear D gene. Trimming shortened V by 0 bases and J by 0 bases, and 7 bases separated the two germline ends. Germline CDR1 is SGHRS and CDR2 is YFSETQ. CDR3 length: 15 residues. The CDR3 sequence is CASSLASSSGNTIYF. DNA of the CDR3: TGCGCCAGCAGCTTGGCCAGTTCCTCTGGAAACACCATATATTTT. Combining the CDR3 with reference TRBV5-1 and TRBJ1-3 gives the whole variable domain KAGVTQTPRYLIKTRGQQVTLSCSPISGHRSVSWYQQTPGQGLQFLFEYFSETQRNKGNFPGRFSGRQFSNSRSEMNVSTLELGDSALYLCASSLASSSGNTIYFGEGSWLTVV.

The chain joins TRBV14 to TRBJ2-3; D gene unclear. V gave up 2 bases and J gave up 2 bases, with 11 bases separating them. This CDR3 is built from 15 residues. Germline values: CDR1 SGHDN, CDR2 FVKESK. The CDR3 DNA follows: TGTGCCAGCAGCCAATTACTCAGCGACACAGATACGCAGTATTTT. Protein: CASSQLLSDTDTQYF.

The chain employs TRBV5-1 and TRBJ2-5; 11 bases agree with TRBD1. The germline gives CDR1 SGHRS, CDR2 YFSETQ. The trim removed 5 bases at V and 5 bases at J, leaving 8 bases unmatched. The length of the CDR3 is 15 residues. CDR3 sequence reads: CASRLRRDRGETQYF. In DNA form, the CDR3 reads TGCGCCAGCAGACTTCGCCGGGACAGGGGGGAGACCCAGTACTTC.

This clone was seen a few times. The chain couples TRBV9 to TRBJ1-4, with TRBD1 identical over 11 bases. CDR1 SGDLS and CDR2 YYNGEE come from the germline V gene. Trimming removed 4 bases from V and 3 bases from J; junction bases left unmatched: 11. The CDR3 length is 18 residues. CDR3 nucleotides: TGTGCCAGCAGCCCCCGGACAGGGGGCCGTCAGGCTAATGAAAAACTGTTTTTT. Encoded protein: CASSPRTGGRQANEKLFF.

The chain uses TRBV30 and TRBJ2-7, with unresolved D. The CDR3 spans 14 residues. Germline V CDR1 and CDR2: GTSNPN, SVGIG (reference sequence). Trimming stripped 2 bases from V and 7 bases from J, with 18 bases between. The CDR3 DNA reads as TGTGCCTGGAGTTCCCGGGTTGGGGTCGGGGAGCAGTACTTC. It encodes CAWSSRVGVGEQYF.

The chain recombines TRBV5-1 with TRBJ2-7, with D perhaps TRBD2 (5 bases). Germline lookup yields CDR1 SGHRS and CDR2 YFSETQ. This CDR3 contains 13 residues. V dropped 0 bases and J dropped 6 bases, with 10 bases sitting between them. In nucleotides, the CDR3 is TGCGCCAGCAGCTTGGAGGTGGCGGGCGAGCAGTACTTC. This codes for CASSLEVAGEQYF.

V is TRBV5-4 and J is TRBJ2-7, with 15 bases identical to TRBD2. Germline V gene lookup returns CDR1 SGHNT and CDR2 YYREEE (reference sequence). The CDR3 sequence is 14 residues long. V trimming: 4 bases; J trimming: 9 bases; junction bases outside the gene matches: 5. CDR3 sequence (DNA): TGTGCCAGCAGCAACTGGACTAGCGGGAGGGCGCAGTACTTC. Its protein product is CASSNWTSGRAQYF.